These 32 T cell receptor beta chains share one sample of origin, sequenced in a study of T cell responses to AZD1222 COVID-19 vaccine. TCRdb keeps only in-frame clones here, not all; method: immunoSEQ multiplex PCR. Of about 92,000 clones detected, 90% to 95% appear once; the ten largest clones hold 7.5%. This specimen consisted of peripheral blood, obtained on day 0 of AZD1222 vaccination. All receptors derive from an adult in good health.

The gene calls are TRBV28 and TRBJ2-1, with TRBD2 matching 9 bases. CDR1 and CDR2 (germline): MDHEN, SYDVKM. This CDR3 contains 16 residues. J lost 6 bases, V lost 5 bases, and 11 bases had no gene match. The CDR3 DNA reads as TGTGCCAGCAGTAGCTGGACTAGCGAGACGGGCAATGAGCAGTTCTTC. Translated: CASSSWTSETGNEQFF.

The chain links TRBV7-8 to TRBJ2-3; a weak D match, TRBD1 (6 bases). CDR3 size: 18 residues. The V end lost 2 bases, the J end lost 0 bases, and 18 bases lay between the germline ends. The V gene's germline CDR1 is SGHVS and CDR2 FQNEAQ. This CDR3 reads CASSLWGRVAASTDTQYF. In DNA form, the CDR3 reads TGTGCCAGCAGCTTATGGGGGCGGGTAGCCGCTAGCACAGATACGCAGTATTTT. Drawing the rest from reference TRBV7-8 and TRBJ2-3, the complete variable domain is GAGVSQSPRYKVAKRGQDVALRCDPISGHVSLFWYQQALGQGPEFLTYFQNEAQLDKSGLPSDRFFAERPEGSVSTLKIQRTQQEDSAVYLCASSLWGRVAASTDTQYFGPGTRLTVL.

The chain recombines TRBV6-2 or TRBV6-3 with TRBJ1-5, with 7 bases lining up with TRBD1. Germline CDR1 is MNHEY and CDR2 is SVGEGT. The CDR3 covers 16 residues. V lost 5 bases to trimming and J lost 4 bases; unmatched junction nucleotides: 11. The CDR3 DNA follows: TGTGCCAGCAGTGGAGACAGGGTGAGTGGTAATCAGCCCCAGCATTTT. Translated: CASSGDRVSGNQPQHF.

The genes are TRBV4-2 and TRBJ2-7, with 10 bases that match TRBD2. The CDR3 loop spans 15 amino acids. Per germline, CDR1 LGHNA and CDR2 YNFKEQ. V was clipped by 4 bases and J by 1 base; unmatched bases: 4. CDR3 amino acids: CASSPLAGDSYEQYF. DNA of the CDR3: TGTGCCAGCAGCCCTCTAGCGGGAGATTCCTACGAGCAGTACTTC.

The chain employs TRBV15 and TRBJ1-1; a weak D match, TRBD1 (5 bases). The CDR3 totals 14 residues. The germline gives CDR1 LNHNV, CDR2 YYDKDF (reference sequence). V was clipped by 0 bases and J by 10 bases, with 15 bases between them. The CDR3 here is CATSRDRGRDGAFF. The CDR3 DNA is TGTGCCACCAGCAGAGATCGGGGCAGGGATGGAGCTTTCTTT.

The rearrangement links TRBV18 to TRBJ2-1; D not resolved. The CDR3 has 14 residues. V gave up 0 bases and J gave up 0 bases, with 3 bases separating them. The germline V gene encodes CDR1 KGHSH and CDR2 LQKENI. CDR3 region: CASSPPSSYNEQFF. The CDR3 DNA is TGTGCCAGCTCACCACCCAGCTCCTACAATGAGCAGTTCTTC.

The rearrangement uses TRBV7-2 and TRBJ2-3; 9 bases agree with TRBD1. The trim removed 1 base at V and 5 bases at J, leaving 4 bases unmatched. Germline CDR1 SGHTA, CDR2 FQGNSA. The CDR3 length is 15 residues. CDR3 DNA sequence: TGTGCCAGCAGCTTAGGGGACAGGGACATAGATACGCAGTATTTT. This translates into CASSLGDRDIDTQYF.

V is TRBV7-9 and J is TRBJ1-2; D is perhaps TRBD1 (5 bases). The CDR3 totals 16 residues. The V gene's germline CDR1 is SEHNR and CDR2 FQNEAQ (reference sequence). Trimming stripped 4 bases from V and 8 bases from J, with 23 bases between. DNA of the CDR3: TGTGCCAGCAGCTCCTCGAAGGGCGGGACCACTGGGGGCTACACCTTC. It encodes CASSSSKGGTTGGYTF.

This clone was counted a single time. CDR3 in amino acids: CAWGTGVATNEKLFF. DNA for the CDR3: TGTGCCTGGGGGACAGGGGTTGCAACTAATGAAAAACTGTTTTTT. This chain links TRBV30 with TRBJ1-4; 10 bases map to TRBD1. Germline V lookup: CDR1 GTSNPN, CDR2 SVGIG (reference sequence). After removal of 5 bases from V and 0 bases from J, the junction contained 3 bases not matched to a gene. The CDR3 is 15 residues long.

A single count supports this clone. The genes are TRBV18 and TRBJ1-2; tentative D call: TRBD1 (5 bases). CDR1 and CDR2 (germline): KGHSH, LQKENI. Trimming took off 5 bases at V and 5 bases at J, with 12 bases between the two ends. CDR3 length: 13 residues. The chain's CDR3 is CASSGGQGYGYTF. The CDR3, as DNA: TGTGCCAGCTCAGGGGGTCAGGGATATGGCTACACCTTC. Combining the CDR3 with reference TRBV18 and TRBJ1-2 gives the whole variable domain NAGVMQNPRHLVRRRGQEARLRCSPMKGHSHVYWYRQLPEEGLKFMVYLQKENIIDESGMPKERFSAEFPKEGPSILRIQQVVRGDSAAYFCASSGGQGYGYTFGSGTRLTVV.

The gene calls are TRBV28 and TRBJ1-5, with 7 bases lining up with TRBD1. The V segment lost 4 bases and the J segment 4 bases; nucleotides outside the gene matches: 7. The germline V gene encodes CDR1 MDHEN and CDR2 SYDVKM. The length of the CDR3 is 15 residues. This CDR3 is CASSSLGQRNQPQHF. CDR3 bases: TGTGCCAGCAGTTCCCTGGGACAGAGGAATCAGCCCCAGCATTTT.

The chain recombines TRBV6-5 with TRBJ1-6; 7 nucleotides agree with TRBD1. The CDR3 is 14 amino acids. CDR1 and CDR2 (germline): MNHEY, SVGAGI. J was trimmed by 8 bases and V by 4 bases; bases with no gene match: 5. CDR3 region: CASSWDSPDSPLHF. The CDR3 DNA sequence: TGTGCCAGCAGTTGGGACAGTCCAGATTCACCCCTCCACTTT.

The CDR3 DNA sequence: TGTGCCAGCTCCCCAGGCGTAGCGAAAGGGCAACCCCGGAAAGGCTCTGGGGCCAACGTCCTGACTTTC. Its protein product is CASSPGVAKGQPRKGSGANVLTF. J is TRBJ2-6 and V is TRBV18; TRBD2 might be the D (5 bases). Trimming stripped 6 bases from V and 0 bases from J, with 33 bases between. This CDR3 comprises 23 residues. Germline V gene sequence: CDR1 KGHSH, CDR2 LQKENI.

The chain combines TRBV6-5 with TRBJ2-7; 7 bases map to TRBD2. V shed 2 bases, J shed 4 bases, and the junction held 11 bases outside the gene matches. Germline-derived CDR1 and CDR2 are MNHEY and SVGAGI. The CDR3 has 16 amino acids. CDR3 sequence (DNA): TGTGCCAGCAGTTACGGGTTGACGGGAGGCTGGTACGAGCAGTACTTC. It encodes CASSYGLTGGWYEQYF.

This rearrangement joins TRBV12-3 or TRBV12-4 to TRBJ1-5; the D is unclear. Trimming stripped 6 bases from V and 5 bases from J, with 11 bases between. This CDR3 spans 13 amino acids. The CDR3 nucleotides read TGTGCCAGCAGGGTGGATGGGGATCAGCCCCAGCATTTT. It is translated as CASRVDGDQPQHF.

The chain carries TRBV4-1 and TRBJ1-5; no clear D gene. This CDR3 is 15 amino acids long. Germline V gene data show CDR1 as MGHRA and CDR2 as YSYEKL. V lost 4 bases, J lost 3 bases, and 13 bases lay in between. CDR3 sequence reads: CASSLLWGSNQPQHF. CDR3 nucleotides: TGCGCCAGCAGCCTCCTTTGGGGTTCCAATCAGCCCCAGCATTTT.

V is TRBV2 and J is TRBJ1-1, with TRBD1 as a possible D gene (5 bases). Germline lookup yields CDR1 SNHLY and CDR2 FYNNEI. The CDR3 has 15 residues. Trimming removed 8 bases at V and 4 bases at J, with 20 bases between. CDR3 coding DNA: TGTGCCAGCTCTGGGGACCTGGCCGGGGGCACTGAAGCTTTCTTT. Its translation: CASSGDLAGGTEAFF.

The chain uses TRBV19 and TRBJ1-4; D is uncertain. V was clipped by 5 bases and J by 7 bases, with 8 bases between them. The CDR3 totals 12 residues. From germline, CDR1 is LNHDA and CDR2 SQIVND (reference sequence). CDR3 amino acids: CASSARLEKLFF. Here the CDR3 DNA reads TGTGCCAGTAGTGCCAGACTTGAAAAACTGTTTTTT.

The chain carries TRBV10-3 and TRBJ1-2; the D gene is possibly TRBD1 (6 bases). The germline gives CDR1 ENHRY, CDR2 SYGVKD. The CDR3 contains 14 residues. V shed 3 bases and J shed 8 bases, with 16 bases lying between them. CDR3 region: CAISESGELDGYTF. The DNA of the CDR3 is TGTGCCATCAGTGAATCAGGGGAGTTGGACGGCTACACCTTC.

This clone was counted once. The rearrangement links TRBV7-9 to TRBJ1-2, with D perhaps matching TRBD1 (5 bases). The CDR3 is made up of 17 amino acids. V shed 4 bases and J shed 0 bases, with 18 bases lying between them. Germline V gene lookup returns CDR1 SEHNR and CDR2 FQNEAQ (reference sequence). CDR3 nucleotides: TGTGCCAGCAGCTCCCTTTCGGGGCTAACCTCTAACTATGGCTACACCTTC. Translating gives CASSSLSGLTSNYGYTF. The entire variable domain, with the rest obtained from reference TRBV7-9 and TRBJ1-2, is as follows: DTGVSQNPRHKITKRGQNVTFRCDPISEHNRLYWYRQTLGQGPEFLTYFQNEAQLEKSRLLSDRFSAERPKGSFSTLEIQRTEQGDSAMYLCASSSLSGLTSNYGYTFGSGTRLTVV.

The CDR3 here is CASSLPGTGTGELFF. In nucleotides, the CDR3 is TGTGCCAGCAGCCTGCCGGGAACCGGGACCGGGGAGCTGTTTTTT. V gene TRBV7-3 combines with J gene TRBJ2-2; a possible D gene is TRBD2 (5 bases). Per germline, CDR1 SGHTA and CDR2 FQGTGA. CDR3 length: 15 amino acids. The V end was cut by 5 bases, the J end by 5 bases, with 15 bases between.

The CDR3 coding sequence is TGCGCCAGCAGCCAACAGCTGGGATCCAGTTACAATGAGCAGTTCTTC. It specifies CASSQQLGSSYNEQFF. This rearrangement joins TRBV4-3 to TRBJ2-1; D uncertain. CDR3 length: 16 amino acids. Germline V gives CDR1 LGHNA, CDR2 YSLEER. Deletions cut 2 bases from V and 4 bases from J, with 15 bases between.

This clone was detected only a few times. CDR3 region: CASSPGLAANTGELFF. The DNA for the CDR3 is TGTGCCAGCTCACCGGGACTAGCGGCGAACACCGGGGAGCTGTTTTTT. V gene TRBV18 combines with J gene TRBJ2-2, with TRBD2 matching over 11 bases. The germline gives CDR1 KGHSH, CDR2 LQKENI. J lost 0 bases, V lost 3 bases, and 0 bases had no gene match. The CDR3 is made up of 16 amino acids. Together with reference TRBV18 and TRBJ2-2, the CDR3 gives the full variable domain: NAGVMQNPRHLVRRRGQEARLRCSPMKGHSHVYWYRQLPEEGLKFMVYLQKENIIDESGMPKERFSAEFPKEGPSILRIQQVVRGDSAAYFCASSPGLAANTGELFFGEGSRLTVL.

V gene TRBV11-3 combines with J gene TRBJ2-1; 7 nucleotides match TRBD1. The length of the CDR3 is 14 residues. Germline CDR1 reads SGHNT; CDR2 reads YENEEA. V gave up 3 bases and J gave up 2 bases; unmatched junction bases: 1. DNA of the CDR3: TGTGCCAGCAGCTTGGACAGGACCTACAATGAGCAGTTCTTC. Protein product: CASSLDRTYNEQFF.

The rearrangement uses TRBV28 and TRBJ2-2, with D unresolved. Germline CDR1 reads MDHEN; CDR2 reads SYDVKM. This CDR3 is 16 amino acids long. V lost 5 bases to trimming and J lost 7 bases, with 20 bases between them. CDR3 DNA: TGTGCCAGCAGTAGCCCCTGGCTGGATGGTAGCGGGGAGCTGTTTTTT. The encoded protein is CASSSPWLDGSGELFF.

This clone was counted a single time. This CDR3 is CASNRDRGLINEKLFF. CDR3 coding DNA: TGTGCCAGTAACCGGGACAGGGGGCTTATTAATGAAAAACTGTTTTTT. J is TRBJ1-4 and V is TRBV7-8; TRBD1 aligns across 12 bases. The CDR3 is made up of 16 amino acids. The V gene's germline CDR1 is SGHVS and CDR2 FQNEAQ. The V gene end was trimmed by 9 bases and the J gene end by 4 bases; junction bases not matched to a gene: 9. Together with reference TRBV7-8 and TRBJ1-4, the CDR3 gives the full variable domain: GAGVSQSPRYKVAKRGQDVALRCDPISGHVSLFWYQQALGQGPEFLTYFQNEAQLDKSGLPSDRFFAERPEGSVSTLKIQRTQQEDSAVYLCASNRDRGLINEKLFFGSGTQLSVL.

CDR3 loop: CASSLGRSSTDTQYF. The DNA of the CDR3 is TGTGCCAGCAGCTTAGGCAGATCGTCCACAGATACGCAGTATTTT. The chain links TRBV7-2 to TRBJ2-3, with no clear D. Germline V lookup: CDR1 SGHTA, CDR2 FQGNSA. V shed 1 base and J shed 2 bases, with 10 bases lying between them. CDR3 size: 15 residues.

The chain links TRBV15 to TRBJ2-3; D ambiguous. The CDR3 consists of 17 residues. Germline V gives CDR1 LNHNV, CDR2 YYDKDF (reference sequence). Trimming cost V 2 bases and J 2 bases, with 17 bases left between them. The CDR3 bases are TGTGCCACCAGCAGACCTACCGACCGATTTTACACAGATACGCAGTATTTT. It encodes CATSRPTDRFYTDTQYF.

This clone occurred once. The genes are TRBV3-1 (or the pseudogene TRBV3-2) and TRBJ2-7; TRBD2 aligns across 8 bases. Germline CDR1 is LGHDT and CDR2 is YNNKEL (reference sequence). CDR3 length: 16 amino acids. Trimming took 6 bases from V and 5 from J; bases not matched to a gene: 15. In nucleotides, the CDR3 is TGTGCCAGCAGTCCCGCGGCCGGGGGGGTTTTCAACGAGCAGTACTTC. Translated: CASSPAAGGVFNEQYF.

The gene calls are TRBV5-1 and TRBJ2-7; 7 bases map to TRBD2. This CDR3 contains 13 residues. Germline assignment: CDR1 SGHRS and CDR2 YFSETQ. Losses at the gene ends were 4 bases for V and 3 bases for J; bases not matched to a gene: 4. CDR3 DNA sequence: TGCGCCAGCAGCCGGGGGGACTACTACGAGCAGTACTTC. Protein sequence: CASSRGDYYEQYF. The full variable domain, in which reference TRBV5-1 and TRBJ2-7 provide the parts outside the CDR3, is KAGVTQTPRYLIKTRGQQVTLSCSPISGHRSVSWYQQTPGQGLQFLFEYFSETQRNKGNFPGRFSGRQFSNSRSEMNVSTLELGDSALYLCASSRGDYYEQYFGPGTRLTVT.

CDR3 coding DNA: TGTGCCAGCAGTCCTCGCGGGGGTGCAGATACGCAGTATTTT. It yields the protein CASSPRGGADTQYF. The chain uses TRBV6-5 and TRBJ2-3, with TRBD2 identical over 7 bases. The CDR3 is 14 amino acids. V was pared by 5 bases and J by 4 bases, with 6 bases of the junction left unmatched. The germline gives CDR1 MNHEY, CDR2 SVGAGI.

This chain connects TRBV7-9 to TRBJ1-2; TRBD1 is a possible D gene (5 bases). Deletions cut 5 bases from V and 5 bases from J, with 21 bases between. The CDR3 has 16 amino acids. Germline V gene data show CDR1 as SEHNR and CDR2 as FQNEAQ (reference sequence). CDR3 protein: CASSQTGRGLTYGYTF. The CDR3 DNA reads as TGTGCCAGCAGCCAAACCGGCCGGGGACTCACTTATGGCTACACCTTC.